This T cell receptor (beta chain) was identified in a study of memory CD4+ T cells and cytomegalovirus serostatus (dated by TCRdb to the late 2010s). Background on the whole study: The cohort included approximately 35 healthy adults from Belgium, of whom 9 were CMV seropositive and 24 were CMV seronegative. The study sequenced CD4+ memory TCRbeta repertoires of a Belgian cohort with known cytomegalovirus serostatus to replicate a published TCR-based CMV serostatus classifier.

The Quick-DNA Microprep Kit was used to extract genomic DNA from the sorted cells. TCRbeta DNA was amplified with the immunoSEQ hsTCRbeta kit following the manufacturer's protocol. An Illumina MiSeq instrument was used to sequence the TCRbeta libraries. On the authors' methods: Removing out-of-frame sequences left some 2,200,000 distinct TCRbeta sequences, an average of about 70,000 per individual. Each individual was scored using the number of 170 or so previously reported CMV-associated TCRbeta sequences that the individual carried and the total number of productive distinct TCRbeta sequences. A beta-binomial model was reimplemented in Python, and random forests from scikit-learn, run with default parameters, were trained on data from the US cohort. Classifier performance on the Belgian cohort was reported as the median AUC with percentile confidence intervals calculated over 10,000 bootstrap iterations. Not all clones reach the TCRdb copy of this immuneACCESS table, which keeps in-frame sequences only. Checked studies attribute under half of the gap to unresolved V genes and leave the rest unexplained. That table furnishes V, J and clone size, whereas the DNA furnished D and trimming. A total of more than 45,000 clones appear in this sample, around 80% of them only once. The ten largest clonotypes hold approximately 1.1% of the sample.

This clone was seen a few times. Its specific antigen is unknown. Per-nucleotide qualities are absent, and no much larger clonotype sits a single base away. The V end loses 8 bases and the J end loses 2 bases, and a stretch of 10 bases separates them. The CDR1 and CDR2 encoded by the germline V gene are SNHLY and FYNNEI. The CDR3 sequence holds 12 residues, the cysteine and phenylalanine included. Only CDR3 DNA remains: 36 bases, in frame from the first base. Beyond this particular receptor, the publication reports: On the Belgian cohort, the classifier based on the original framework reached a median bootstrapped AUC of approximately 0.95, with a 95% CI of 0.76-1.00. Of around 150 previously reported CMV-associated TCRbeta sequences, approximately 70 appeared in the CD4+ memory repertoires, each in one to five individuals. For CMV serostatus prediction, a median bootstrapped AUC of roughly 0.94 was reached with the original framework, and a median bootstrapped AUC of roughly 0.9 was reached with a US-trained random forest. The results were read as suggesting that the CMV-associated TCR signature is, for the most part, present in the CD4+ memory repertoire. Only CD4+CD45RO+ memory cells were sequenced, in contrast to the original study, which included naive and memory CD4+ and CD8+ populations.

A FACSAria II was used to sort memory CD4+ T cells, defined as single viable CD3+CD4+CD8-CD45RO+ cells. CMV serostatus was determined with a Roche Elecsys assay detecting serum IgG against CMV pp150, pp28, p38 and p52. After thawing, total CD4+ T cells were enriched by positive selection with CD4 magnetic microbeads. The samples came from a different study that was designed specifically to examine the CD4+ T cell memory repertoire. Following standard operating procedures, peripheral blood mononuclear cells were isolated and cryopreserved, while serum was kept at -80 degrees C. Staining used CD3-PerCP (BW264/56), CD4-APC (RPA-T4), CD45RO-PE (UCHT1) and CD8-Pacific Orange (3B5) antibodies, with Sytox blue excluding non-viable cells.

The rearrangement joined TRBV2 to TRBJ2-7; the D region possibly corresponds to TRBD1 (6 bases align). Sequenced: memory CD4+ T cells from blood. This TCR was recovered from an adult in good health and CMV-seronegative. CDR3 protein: CASGRGTYEQYF. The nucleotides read TGTGCCAGCGGCAGGGGAACCTACGAGCAGTACTTC.